The next 26 T cell receptor beta chains were all read from a single sample in a study of blood T cell repertoires in COVID-19. Profiled with immunoSEQ multiplex PCR; TCRdb holds only in-frame clones, not every one. In the table there are some 220,000 clones, about 90% of which are singletons. Sequenced material: PBMCs or T cells enriched from blood (not recorded which). The receptors come from a woman aged 45-59 years in a cohort exposed to, infected with or recovered from COVID-19 (not recorded which).

The chain uses TRBV15 and TRBJ2-1; TRBD1 is a possible D gene (5 bases). V was cut by 2 bases and J by 2 bases, with 13 bases left in between. Germline CDR1 and CDR2: LNHNV and YYDKDF (reference sequence). The CDR3 has 16 amino acids. The CDR3 sequence is CATSRRQGSTYNEQFF. The CDR3 DNA follows: TGTGCCACCAGCAGACGTCAGGGCTCGACCTACAATGAGCAGTTCTTC.

This CDR3 is CASSPRTGRLPEAFF. The CDR3, as DNA: TGTGCCAGCAGTCCGAGGACGGGGAGGCTGCCTGAAGCTTTCTTT. The chain links TRBV28 to TRBJ1-1; no clear D gene. This CDR3 is 15 amino acids long. Trimming removed 5 bases at V and 6 bases at J, with 19 bases between. Germline V gene sequence: CDR1 MDHEN, CDR2 SYDVKM.

The V and J genes are TRBV5-1 and TRBJ2-3; unclear D gene. Germline V lookup: CDR1 SGHRS, CDR2 YFSETQ. Trimming pared 6 bases from V and 6 bases from J, leaving 11 bases between. The CDR3 totals 12 residues. In DNA, the CDR3 is TGCGCCAGCAAATCCCCCAGGGATACGCAGTATTTT. Protein product: CASKSPRDTQYF.

The V gene is TRBV12-3 or TRBV12-4, the J gene TRBJ2-7; 7 nucleotides align to TRBD2. After removal of 5 bases from V and 2 bases from J, the junction contained 3 bases not matched to a gene. The CDR3 runs to 13 residues. In nucleotides, the CDR3 is TGTGCCAGCAGTCCGGGGGGACCCTACGAGCAGTACTTC. Translating it yields CASSPGGPYEQYF.

This chain uses TRBV11-2 with TRBJ1-5; TRBD1 aligns across 7 bases. V gave up 6 bases and J gave up 0 bases; unmatched junction bases: 5. The CDR3 loop spans 15 amino acids. The germline gives CDR1 SGHAT, CDR2 FQNNGV. The CDR3 here is CASSPRGNSNQPQHF. DNA for the CDR3: TGTGCCAGCAGTCCCAGGGGGAATAGCAATCAGCCCCAGCATTTT.

The rearrangement joins TRBV24-1 to TRBJ2-3, with TRBD2 matching 9 bases. CDR1 KGHDR and CDR2 SFDVKD come from the germline V gene. Unmatched junction bases numbered 11, after V lost 5 bases and J lost 6 bases. The CDR3 consists of 16 residues. In DNA form, the CDR3 reads TGTGCCACCAGTGGTGTAGCGGGGGAAGAAAGGGATACGCAGTATTTT. It is translated as CATSGVAGEERDTQYF.

This chain uses TRBV19 with TRBJ1-2; 10 bases align to TRBD1. Germline V gene data show CDR1 as LNHDA and CDR2 as SQIVND (reference sequence). J gave up 5 bases and V 10 bases, and 16 bases lay outside the gene matches. CDR3 length: 16 residues. CDR3 bases: TGTGCCACCAAACTAACTCCGGGACAGGGGAAGTATGGCTACACCTTC. It yields the protein CATKLTPGQGKYGYTF.

The chain links TRBV5-1 to TRBJ2-4; D uncertain. Between the trimmed V and J ends, which lost 3 bases and 0 bases, there was a span of 34 bases. CDR1 and CDR2 from the germline V gene are SGHRS and YFSETQ. The CDR3 extends over 23 amino acids. The CDR3 DNA reads TGCGCCAGCAGCTGGTCGACCAGGATGGGTTCTCCCACTCGTACGAGAGCCAAAAACATTCAGTACTTC. It specifies CASSWSTRMGSPTRTRAKNIQYF. Combining the CDR3 with reference TRBV5-1 and TRBJ2-4 gives the whole variable domain KAGVTQTPRYLIKTRGQQVTLSCSPISGHRSVSWYQQTPGQGLQFLFEYFSETQRNKGNFPGRFSGRQFSNSRSEMNVSTLELGDSALYLCASSWSTRMGSPTRTRAKNIQYFGAGTRLSVL.

The chain couples TRBV5-1 to TRBJ1-1; 8 positions agree with TRBD1. The CDR3 consists of 16 residues. The germline V gene has CDR1 SGHRS and CDR2 YFSETQ. J was trimmed by 3 bases and V by 1 base; bases with no gene match: 8. This CDR3 is CASSLSGAGGYTEAFF. DNA of the CDR3: TGCGCCAGCAGCTTGAGTGGGGCAGGGGGCTACACTGAAGCTTTCTTT.

The CDR3 bases are TGTGCCAGCAACCTCCCACAGGGGGCGGCGGTTGGCTACACCTTC. Translated: CASNLPQGAAVGYTF. The chain employs TRBV28 and TRBJ1-2; 9 bases are shared with TRBD1. CDR3 length equals 15 residues. With 7 bases clipped from V and 7 bases from J, the junction kept 13 bases outside the gene matches. Germline V CDR1 and CDR2: MDHEN, SYDVKM.

This chain links TRBV7-2 with TRBJ1-1; TRBD1 agrees at 7 bases. The CDR3 is 13 residues long. The ends lost 5 bases at V and 7 bases at J; junction bases unmatched: 7. Germline V CDR1 and CDR2: SGHTA, FQGNSA. The CDR3 is CASSIQGSGEAFF. The DNA of the CDR3 is TGTGCCAGCAGCATACAGGGGAGCGGTGAAGCTTTCTTT.

This clone was seen only once. V usage is TRBV2 and J usage is TRBJ1-2; D remains ambiguous. The CDR3 extends over 14 amino acids. Per the germline V gene, CDR1 is SNHLY and CDR2 is FYNNEI. The ends were cut back, 5 bases at V and 0 bases at J, with 10 bases in the middle. This CDR3 reads CASSLLSANYGYTF. As DNA, the CDR3 is TGTGCCAGCAGTTTACTCTCGGCTAACTATGGCTACACCTTC.

The chain recombines TRBV27 with TRBJ1-2; perhaps TRBD1 as D (6 bases). The length of the CDR3 is 15 residues. V was pared by 7 bases and J by 4 bases, with 19 bases between. In germline, CDR1 is MNHEY, CDR2 SMNVEV (reference sequence). The CDR3 region has the DNA TGTGCCAGCACCAACGACAGGACAGATATCTATGGCTACACCTTC. It yields the protein CASTNDRTDIYGYTF.

The rearrangement uses TRBV9 and TRBJ1-1; 7 bases align to TRBD1. Germline-derived CDR1 and CDR2 are SGDLS and YYNGEE. The CDR3 covers 13 residues. V shed 4 bases and J 7 bases; nucleotides not matched to a gene: 7. The chain's CDR3 is CASSSPGQREAFF. CDR3 DNA sequence: TGTGCCAGCAGCTCGCCGGGACAGCGTGAAGCTTTCTTT.

This chain uses TRBV5-1 with TRBJ1-1, with 7 bases identical to TRBD1. Germline V gene lookup returns CDR1 SGHRS and CDR2 YFSETQ. There are 14 residues in the CDR3. The junction had 2 bases not matched to a gene; V was cut back by 3 bases and J by 0 bases. For the CDR3, the DNA is TGCGCCAGCAGCTACAGGGGAATGAACACTGAAGCTTTCTTT. Its protein is CASSYRGMNTEAFF.

This chain uses TRBV19 with TRBJ1-6; D uncertain. The CDR3 is 13 residues long. CDR1 and CDR2 (germline): LNHDA, SQIVND (reference sequence). The V end lost 3 bases, the J end lost 5 bases, and 5 bases lay between the germline ends. Written as DNA, the CDR3 is TGTGCCAGTAGTATTTCCAATAATTCACCCCTCCACTTT. It encodes CASSISNNSPLHF.

The chain has TRBV12-5 and TRBJ1-5, with TRBD1 matching 8 bases. The CDR3 has 14 residues. Germline loops: CDR1 LGHNT, CDR2 FRNRAP. V was pared by 3 bases and J by 11 bases, with 9 bases of the junction left unmatched. DNA for the CDR3: TGTGCTAGTGGTTTAGGACAGGGTGGTATGGCCCAGCATTTT. This gives the protein CASGLGQGGMAQHF.

The V and J genes are TRBV11-3 and TRBJ2-3, with unresolved D. CDR3 size: 14 residues. The V gene lost 5 bases and the J gene lost 2 bases, with 11 bases spanning the gap. Germline CDR1 and CDR2: SGHNT and YENEEA. CDR3 residues: CASSKRSYTDTQYF. CDR3 nucleotides: TGTGCCAGCAGCAAACGGAGCTACACAGATACGCAGTATTTT.

The rearrangement links TRBV7-3 to TRBJ2-1, with no clear D. Germline lookup yields CDR1 SGHTA and CDR2 FQGTGA. This CDR3 contains 13 residues. The ends were cut back, 0 bases at V and 8 bases at J, with 8 bases in the middle. CDR3 region: CASSLTFRDEQFF. DNA of the CDR3: TGTGCCAGCAGCTTAACGTTCCGGGATGAGCAGTTCTTC.

This chain connects TRBV11-2 to TRBJ2-3, with 11 positions matching TRBD2. The CDR3 extends over 15 amino acids. Germline lookup yields CDR1 SGHAT and CDR2 FQNNGV. Trimming removed 6 bases from V and 1 base from J; junction bases left unmatched: 3. CDR3 DNA: TGTGCCAGCAGTCGTAGCGGGGGGGGCACAGATACGCAGTATTTT. Translated, it gives CASSRSGGGTDTQYF. Full variable domain (outside the CDR3, taken from reference TRBV11-2 and TRBJ2-3): EAGVAQSPRYKIIEKRQSVAFWCNPISGHATLYWYQQILGQGPKLLIQFQNNGVVDDSQLPKDRFSAERLKGVDSTLKIQPAKLEDSAVYLCASSRSGGGTDTQYFGPGTRLTVL.

This chain uses TRBV18 with TRBJ1-6, with unresolved D. Germline V gene data show CDR1 as KGHSH and CDR2 as LQKENI. V lost 0 bases and J 13 bases, leaving 16 bases between the germline ends. This CDR3 has 15 amino acids. The CDR3 nucleotides are TGTGCCAGCTCACCACCCGGGTCCCTCCGGGTGCCCCTCCACTTT. This encodes CASSPPGSLRVPLHF.

This chain connects TRBV7-2 to TRBJ1-6, with a tentative D call TRBD1 (6 bases). Germline lookup yields CDR1 SGHTA and CDR2 FQGNSA. The CDR3 consists of 18 residues. V was cut by 5 bases and J by 4 bases, with 21 bases left in between. CDR3 DNA sequence: TGTGCCAGCAGCCCCCGAACTGGGGGCAGAACTTATAATTCACCCCTCCACTTT. Amino acid sequence: CASSPRTGGRTYNSPLHF.

This chain joins TRBV9 and TRBJ2-1, with 8 nucleotides matching TRBD2. Per germline, CDR1 SGDLS and CDR2 YYNGEE. J lost 0 bases, V lost 0 bases, and 11 bases had no gene match. The CDR3 runs to 19 residues. The CDR3 bases are TGTGCCAGCAGCGTAGACGGCGGGGGGTGGTTCAGCTCCTACAATGAGCAGTTCTTC. Its protein is CASSVDGGGWFSSYNEQFF.

The rearrangement joins TRBV29-1 to TRBJ2-6; D not certain. The CDR3 has 15 residues. The germline gives CDR1 SQVTM, CDR2 ANQGSEA. V lost 4 bases and J lost 4, with 14 bases in between. The CDR3 reads CSVAPGGPGANVLTF. The DNA of the CDR3 is TGCAGCGTTGCCCCTGGCGGTCCAGGGGCCAACGTCCTGACTTTC.

V gene TRBV19 combines with J gene TRBJ2-2; 11 nucleotides match TRBD2. Trimming removed 5 bases from V and 3 bases from J; junction bases left unmatched: 14. CDR3 length: 19 residues. Germline CDR1 and CDR2: LNHDA and SQIVND (reference sequence). For the CDR3, the DNA is TGTGCCAGTAGTCATTGGATGGTAGCGGGGGGGCCAGACACCGGGGAGCTGTTTTTT. Its protein product is CASSHWMVAGGPDTGELFF.

In nucleotides, the CDR3 is TGTGCCAGCAGCTTAGGTTGGGGGGGACAGGCCTACGAGCAGTACTTC. It translates to CASSLGWGGQAYEQYF. The chain combines TRBV7-2 with TRBJ2-7, with D tentatively TRBD1 (8 bases). V was trimmed by 1 base and J by 2 bases, leaving 15 bases between them. The V gene's germline CDR1 is SGHTA and CDR2 FQGNSA. The CDR3 contains 16 residues.